These 30 T cell receptor beta chains came from one sample sequenced in a study of cytomegalovirus exposure and HLA in healthy donors. The PCR had 60 Vbeta and 13 Jbeta primers. Data came from immunoSEQ multiplex PCR; TCRdb stores just in-frame clones and leaves some out. The table lists 120,000 or so clones, 17% of them singletons. The sample taken for sequencing was PBMCs. These receptors all come from a female donor in good health and CMV-seropositive.

The chain has TRBV2 and TRBJ2-1; 11 bases align to TRBD2. Trimming cost V 7 bases and J 3 bases; bases outside gene matches: 2. CDR3 size: 14 residues. Germline CDR1 and CDR2: SNHLY and FYNNEI. The CDR3 nucleotides read TGTGCCAGCATAGGACTAGCGGGCTACAATGAGCAGTTCTTC. This sequence encodes CASIGLAGYNEQFF.

This clone was seen only a few times. V is TRBV6-1 and J is TRBJ1-4; D possibly corresponds to TRBD1 (6 bases). The length of the CDR3 is 15 residues. Germline lookup yields CDR1 MNHNS and CDR2 SASEGT. V was shortened by 2 bases and J by 4 bases, with 11 bases between the two germline ends. The CDR3 nucleotides read TGTGCCAGCAGTGAATATAAGGACAGTAATGAAAAACTGTTTTTT. It encodes CASSEYKDSNEKLFF.

This clone was observed a handful of times. The V call is TRBV27, the J call TRBJ1-1; TRBD1 matches at 11 bases. Per germline, CDR1 MNHEY and CDR2 SMNVEV (reference sequence). CDR3 size: 16 residues. Losses at the gene ends were 2 bases for V and 5 bases for J; bases not matched to a gene: 7. The CDR3 nucleotides are TGTGCCAGCAGTTTAGGTCGGGACAGGGGGGAAACTGAAGCTTTCTTT. Protein: CASSLGRDRGETEAFF.

This clone was detected a few times. J is TRBJ1-1 and V is TRBV6-6; the D gene is possibly TRBD1 (5 bases). V lost 4 bases and J lost 5, with 11 bases in between. CDR3 size: 13 residues. Germline V lookup: CDR1 MNHNY, CDR2 SVGAGI (reference sequence). The CDR3 sequence is CASSSTRGTEAFF. Here the CDR3 DNA reads TGTGCCAGCAGTTCCACCCGGGGGACTGAAGCTTTCTTT.

The genes are TRBV30 and TRBJ1-3, with D possibly matching TRBD1 (6 bases). Germline loops: CDR1 GTSNPN, CDR2 SVGIG (reference sequence). This CDR3 has 15 residues. Between the trimmed V and J ends, which lost 2 bases and 2 bases, there was a span of 13 bases. The CDR3 loop reads CAWSLLTGPGNTIYF. CDR3 sequence (DNA): TGTGCCTGGAGTCTACTAACAGGGCCTGGAAACACCATATATTTT.

The sample holds a few counts of this clone. This chain joins TRBV2 and TRBJ1-1; D may be TRBD1 (5 bases). The germline V and J ends were trimmed by 4 bases and 2 bases, with 8 bases remaining between them. The CDR3 has 13 residues. Germline V lookup: CDR1 SNHLY, CDR2 FYNNEI. CDR3 DNA sequence: TGTGCCAGCAGTGTCCAGGGAAACACTGAAGCTTTCTTT. This gives the protein CASSVQGNTEAFF. Drawing the rest from reference TRBV2 and TRBJ1-1, the complete variable domain is EPEVTQTPSHQVTQMGQEVILRCVPISNHLYFYWYRQILGQKVEFLVSFYNNEISEKSEIFDDQFSVERPDGSNFTLKIRSTKLEDSAMYFCASSVQGNTEAFFGQGTRLTVV.

This clone has more than one count but fewer than ten. This sequence joins TRBV29-1 and TRBJ1-2; 7 bases map to TRBD1. CDR1 SQVTM and CDR2 ANQGSEA come from the germline V gene. V lost 3 bases and J lost 0; bases outside the gene matches: 10. The CDR3 consists of 16 residues. CDR3 in amino acids: CSVDLRTGPSNYGYTF. The CDR3 region has the DNA TGCAGCGTTGACCTAAGGACAGGCCCCTCTAACTATGGCTACACCTTC.

The J gene is TRBJ2-1, the V gene TRBV5-1; D is undetermined. The CDR3 covers 16 residues. The V and J ends lost 4 bases and 5 bases respectively, with 19 bases between them. Germline V gives CDR1 SGHRS, CDR2 YFSETQ. The CDR3 coding sequence is TGCGCCAGCAGCGGAAATCCAACATCCGGAGACAATGAGCAGTTCTTC. Protein sequence: CASSGNPTSGDNEQFF.

In DNA form, the CDR3 reads TGTGCCAGCAGCTTGGTGTTCCAGGGGGCAATTACGAACACCATATATTTT. Translation gives CASSLVFQGAITNTIYF. The chain couples TRBV5-6 to TRBJ1-3; 8 nucleotides line up with TRBD1. The CDR3 spans 17 residues. The J segment lost 7 bases and the V segment lost 0 bases, leaving 12 bases of the junction unmatched. The germline gives CDR1 SGHDT, CDR2 YYEEEE.

The CDR3 nucleotides read TGTGCCAGCAGCTTTCTGGGGGCAAACTATGGCTACACCTTC. Amino acids: CASSFLGANYGYTF. The chain combines TRBV7-9 with TRBJ1-2; D perhaps matches TRBD1 (6 bases). Trimming shortened V by 3 bases and J by 2 bases, and 10 bases separated the two germline ends. From germline, CDR1 is SEHNR and CDR2 FQNEAQ (reference sequence). This CDR3 has 14 amino acids.

The chain uses TRBV5-1 and TRBJ2-3; tentative D call: TRBD1 (6 bases). The V end lost 6 bases, the J end lost 7 bases, and 18 bases lay between the germline ends. The CDR3 spans 14 residues. Germline-derived CDR1 and CDR2 are SGHRS and YFSETQ. Here the CDR3 DNA reads TGCGCCAGCAATGGGGGCTTTGTCACTCATACGCAGTATTTT. It specifies CASNGGFVTHTQYF.

This clone showed up just a few times. The CDR3 spells CASSYWAGQETQYF. The CDR3 DNA reads as TGTGCCAGCAGTTACTGGGCAGGACAAGAGACCCAGTACTTC. The chain employs TRBV6-5 and TRBJ2-5; unclear D gene. Germline CDR1 is MNHEY and CDR2 is SVGAGI. V shed 1 base and J shed 2 bases, with 8 bases lying between them. This CDR3 is 14 amino acids long.

This clone was observed a few times. The chain couples TRBV28 to TRBJ1-2, with 7 bases identical to TRBD1. With V trimmed by 1 base and J by 3 bases, 8 bases remained unmatched. Germline CDR1 and CDR2: MDHEN and SYDVKM. CDR3 size: 16 residues. CDR3 DNA sequence: TGTGCCAGCAGTTTATTCGCGAGGGGGCGAGACTATGGCTACACCTTC. Amino acids: CASSLFARGRDYGYTF.

The chain recombines TRBV4-1 with TRBJ2-3; possibly TRBD2 for D (6 bases). The ends were cut back, 1 base at V and 6 bases at J, with 14 bases in the middle. Germline lookup yields CDR1 MGHRA and CDR2 YSYEKL. The CDR3 loop spans 15 amino acids. This CDR3 is CASSQGGTEGDTQYF. As DNA, the CDR3 is TGCGCCAGCAGCCAAGGAGGGACGGAGGGGGATACGCAGTATTTT.

In its sample, this clone was seen a few times. The chain has TRBV30 and TRBJ2-3, with D maybe TRBD1 (6 bases). This CDR3 has 16 amino acids. Trimming pared 2 bases from V and 0 bases from J, leaving 15 bases between. Germline V gene lookup returns CDR1 GTSNPN and CDR2 SVGIG (reference sequence). CDR3 bases: TGTGCCTGGAGTCCCATGGGCAGGGGTAGCACAGATACGCAGTATTTT. It yields the protein CAWSPMGRGSTDTQYF.

In this sample, this clone turned up a few times. The chain couples TRBV29-1 to TRBJ1-4, with D possibly being TRBD1 (6 bases). This CDR3 comprises 14 residues. The ends were cut back, 4 bases at V and 0 bases at J, with 9 bases in the middle. Germline loops: CDR1 SQVTM, CDR2 ANQGSEA. CDR3 residues: CSVGGPSTNEKLFF. For the CDR3, the DNA is TGCAGCGTTGGGGGGCCTTCAACTAATGAAAAACTGTTTTTT.

V and J are TRBV4-3 and TRBJ1-2; D gene ambiguous. Germline CDR1 reads LGHNA; CDR2 reads YSLEER. CDR3 size: 15 residues. V was trimmed by 1 base and J by 7 bases, leaving 16 bases between them. The CDR3 DNA follows: TGCGCCAGCAGCCAAGGGGCCGGGAGGCCTATTGGCTACACCTTC. It specifies CASSQGAGRPIGYTF.

The V gene is TRBV13, the J gene TRBJ2-1; 8 bases fit TRBD2. CDR3 length: 15 amino acids. Trimming at V came to 5 bases and at J to 5 bases, leaving 8 bases not matched to a gene. Germline loops: CDR1 PRHDT, CDR2 FYEKMQ (reference sequence). The CDR3 region is CASSPRTSFNNEQFF. CDR3 nucleotide sequence: TGTGCCAGCAGCCCCAGGACTAGCTTTAACAATGAGCAGTTCTTC. Looking up the rest from reference TRBV13 and TRBJ2-1 gives the full variable domain: AAGVIQSPRHLIKEKRETATLKCYPIPRHDTVYWYQQGPGQDPQFLISFYEKMQSDKGSIPDRFSAQQFSDYHSELNMSSLELGDSALYFCASSPRTSFNNEQFFGPGTRLTVL.

This clone was found a few times. The V gene is TRBV7-8, the J gene TRBJ2-7; possibly TRBD2 for D (7 bases). Trimming shortened V by 4 bases and J by 2 bases, and 21 bases separated the two germline ends. The CDR3 is 17 residues long. Germline CDR1 and CDR2: SGHVS and FQNEAQ. CDR3 bases: TGTGCCAGCAGCTCTAGAGGGGGGGCAGGGGCAACCTACGAGCAGTACTTC. Protein: CASSSRGGAGATYEQYF.

In this sample, this clone turned up a few times. V is TRBV12-5 and J is TRBJ1-1; weak D call: TRBD1 (6 bases). The CDR3 extends over 15 amino acids. Trimming took 0 bases from V and 3 from J, leaving 11 bases between them. From germline, CDR1 is LGHNT and CDR2 FRNRAP. CDR3 coding DNA: TGTGCTAGTGGTTTGGTTACGGGGGGCTACACTGAAGCTTTCTTT. The encoded protein is CASGLVTGGYTEAFF.

In its sample, this clone was seen a few times. The V and J genes are TRBV4-1 and TRBJ1-3; tentatively, D is TRBD1 (6 bases). The germline V gene has CDR1 MGHRA and CDR2 YSYEKL. The length of the CDR3 is 16 residues. Trimming left V 6 bases short and J 5 bases short, with 20 bases between. The CDR3 DNA follows: TGCGCCAGCAGACGAGACGCAGGGGTGGTAAGAAACACCATATATTTT. Its translation: CASRRDAGVVRNTIYF.

This sequence joins TRBV27 and TRBJ2-7; TRBD2 matches at 7 bases. Germline CDR1 and CDR2: MNHEY and SMNVEV (reference sequence). This CDR3 spans 14 amino acids. Trimming at V came to 5 bases and at J to 0 bases, leaving 4 bases not matched to a gene. Here the CDR3 DNA reads TGTGCCAGCAGTGAGAGGGACTACTCCTACGAGCAGTACTTC. It encodes CASSERDYSYEQYF.

The chain recombines TRBV13 with TRBJ1-2; 7 nucleotides align to TRBD1. With 5 bases clipped from V and 1 base from J, the junction kept 7 bases outside the gene matches. This CDR3 contains 15 residues. Germline CDR1 reads PRHDT; CDR2 reads FYEKMQ (reference sequence). In DNA form, the CDR3 reads TGTGCCAGCAGCCCCCGGGACAGACTTAACTATGGCTACACCTTC. Translation gives CASSPRDRLNYGYTF.

Details on this clone: One junction end does not reproduce the germline sequence, and a read error may be involved. V usage is TRBV5-1 and J usage is TRBJ1-2; possible D gene TRBD1, 5 bases. CDR3 length: 10 amino acids. Looked up from germline, CDR1 is SGHRS and CDR2 is YFSETQ. The CDR3 spells CASSLWRDRF. The CDR3 nucleotides read TGCGCCAGCAGCTTGTGGCGGGACCGCTTC.

This clone was detected a few times. The rearrangement uses TRBV6-5 and TRBJ1-4, with a weak D call TRBD1 (6 bases). The V end lost 4 bases, the J end lost 3 bases, and 9 bases lay between the germline ends. This CDR3 has 14 residues. Germline V lookup: CDR1 MNHEY, CDR2 SVGAGI. CDR3 nucleotides: TGTGCCAGCAGTTCGGGGGGCGCTAATGAAAAACTGTTTTTT. This encodes CASSSGGANEKLFF.

This clone has more than one count but fewer than ten. V and J are TRBV4-3 and TRBJ2-1; D is unresolved. The CDR3 is 17 amino acids. Trimming pared 4 bases from V and 9 bases from J, leaving 25 bases between. Germline-derived CDR1 and CDR2 are LGHNA and YSLEER. CDR3 amino acids: CASSLSWVNARRGEQFF. The CDR3 DNA reads TGCGCCAGCAGCCTTTCCTGGGTGAATGCGAGGAGAGGTGAGCAGTTCTTC.

This clone was detected only once. This chain joins TRBV2 and TRBJ2-5; no definite D call. Per germline, CDR1 SNHLY and CDR2 FYNNEI. The CDR3 is 12 amino acids. Trimming stripped 5 bases from V and 1 base from J, with 5 bases between. The CDR3 DNA is TGTGCCAGCAGTAATCTCCAAGAGACCCAGTACTTC. Amino acids: CASSNLQETQYF.

The genes are TRBV28 and TRBJ1-2, with 10 bases lining up with TRBD1. The V and J ends lost 2 bases and 2 bases, in that order; junction bases with no gene match: 17. CDR1 MDHEN and CDR2 SYDVKM come from the germline V gene. The CDR3 is made up of 20 amino acids. As DNA, the CDR3 is TGTGCCAGCAGTTTAAGTGGAGCCCAGACAGGGGGCGGGGGGAACTATGGCTACACCTTC. It codes for CASSLSGAQTGGGGNYGYTF.

This clone was recorded a few times. This sequence joins TRBV7-6 and TRBJ1-4; perhaps TRBD1 as D (5 bases). The CDR3 covers 15 residues. CDR1 is SGHVS, CDR2 FNYEAQ, per germline. Trimming took 1 base from V and 8 from J, leaving 14 bases between them. The CDR3: CASSLGSRGGEKLFF. The CDR3 nucleotides read TGTGCCAGCAGCTTAGGTTCTAGGGGAGGGGAAAAACTGTTTTTT.

The chain uses TRBV5-1 and TRBJ1-1; possibly TRBD1 for D (6 bases). CDR1 SGHRS and CDR2 YFSETQ come from the germline V gene. CDR3 length equals 14 residues. V shed 4 bases and J shed 11 bases, with 21 bases lying between them. CDR3 nucleotide sequence: TGCGCCAGCAGCATTATATCTGACAGGATCGACGCTTTCTTT. Its translation: CASSIISDRIDAFF.